This T cell receptor (beta chain) was sequenced during a study of blood T cell repertoires in COVID-19. About the study: Both acute and convalescent COVID-19 samples were obtained from the United States, Italy and Spain.

Trimming pared 7 bases from V and 0 bases from J, leaving 9 bases between. In germline, CDR1 is LNHDA, CDR2 SQIVND (reference sequence). CDR3 length equals 13 residues. Profiled with immunoSEQ multiplex PCR; TCRdb holds only in-frame clones, not every one. The data contain some 97,000 clones, approximately 92% of them singletons. The rearrangement uses TRBV19 and TRBJ1-1; D not certain. What was sequenced was peripheral blood. The source is a man aged 65 to 79 with acute or convalescent COVID-19. CDR3 loop: CASTGNMNTEAFF. The CDR3 coding sequence is TGTGCCAGTACCGGGAACATGAACACTGAAGCTTTCTTT.